This T cell receptor (beta chain) emerged from a study of cytomegalovirus exposure and HLA in healthy donors. Study findings and constraints: Later analysis associated a missense DCLRE1C variant with TCR beta V- and J-gene trimming.

CDR3 size: 15 residues. Trimming at V came to 2 bases and at J to 3 bases, leaving 4 bases not matched to a gene. From germline, CDR1 is MNHNY and CDR2 SVGAGI (reference sequence). About this clone: No antigen is known for it.

Use of 60 Vbeta and 13 Jbeta primers characterized the PCR. TCRdb keeps only in-frame clones here, not all; method: immunoSEQ multiplex PCR. The sample includes around 75,000 clones. The chain employs TRBV6-6 and TRBJ1-3; 7 nucleotides match TRBD1. The clonotype originates from a middle-aged man in good health and CMV-seronegative. The sample taken for sequencing was PBMCs. Here the CDR3 reads CASSYDRENGNTIYF. The CDR3 DNA sequence: TGTGCCAGCAGTTACGACAGGGAGAATGGAAACACCATATATTTT.